This T cell receptor beta chain appears in the sequencing data of a study of T cell changes during pregnancy in multiple sclerosis. Profiling relied on immunoSEQ multiplex PCR, and the TCRdb table lists in-frame clones only, not all of them. The table includes over 45,000 clones, approximately 90% detected once. This TCR derives from a female donor with multiple sclerosis, enrolled in a pregnancy study. The sample was CD4+ T cells from peripheral blood mononuclear cells, taken in the first trimester of pregnancy.

The CDR3 bases are TGTGCCAGCAGCTTATGGGGGAGGGCGCAGGAGACCCAGTACTTC. Amino acid sequence: CASSLWGRAQETQYF. The chain combines TRBV13 with TRBJ2-5, with 7 nucleotides matching TRBD2. This CDR3 is built from 15 residues. Germline-derived CDR1 and CDR2 are PRHDT and FYEKMQ (reference sequence). Unmatched junction bases numbered 8, after V lost 2 bases and J lost 5 bases.